The rows below give T cell receptor beta chains drawn from one sample of a study of blood T cells in healthy people across ages. Via MiXCR, TCRdb re-called the 5' RACE reads, giving one row per CDR3 protein. The table lists 650,000 to 800,000 distinct CDR3 sequences, roughly half of them singletons. The sample taken for sequencing was blood. The receptors were gathered from a woman aged 80 or older in good health. The CDR3 runs from the conserved cysteine through the conserved F or W. D genes are given only for firm matches. Some rows mark clone size as missing; the rest say once, few, many or name a class of expanded clone.

clone size	D gene	J gene	V gene	CDR3 protein	CDR3 DNA
.	.	TRBJ1-5	TRBV28	CASSLFVAGDNNQPQHF	TGTGCCAGCAGTTTATTTGTGGCAGGGGATAACAATCAGCCCCAGCATTTT
.	.	TRBJ1-1	TRBV18	CAGLTSRTGNTEAFF	TGTGCCGGCCTCACGAGCCGGACGGGGAACACTGAAGCTTTCTTT
many	TRBD2	TRBJ2-1	TRBV9	CASSVGIAGSSYNEQFF	TGTGCCAGCAGCGTAGGAATAGCGGGAAGCTCCTACAATGAGCAGTTCTTC
.	.	TRBJ2-1	TRBV27	CASSLKRGYYNEQFF	TGTGCCAGCAGTTTAAAAAGGGGTTACTACAATGAGCAGTTCTTC
few	.	TRBJ2-2	TRBV10-3	CAISENTGELFF	TGTGCCATCAGTGAAAACACCGGGGAGCTGTTTTTT
.	.	TRBJ2-5	TRBV5-1	CASSPLGADQETQYF	TGCGCCAGCAGCCCCCTTGGTGCAGACCAAGAGACCCAGTACTTC
.	TRBD1	TRBJ2-3	TRBV29-1	CSVEVQGGTDTQYF	TGCAGCGTTGAAGTACAGGGGGGCACAGATACGCAGTATTTT
few	.	TRBJ1-2	TRBV20-1	CSARDVSKGYGYTF	TGCAGTGCTAGAGATGTGAGTAAGGGCTATGGCTACACCTTC
.	.	TRBJ2-3	TRBV29-1	CSVDSFGGTDTQYF	TGCAGCGTTGACAGTTTTGGGGGCACAGATACGCAGTATTTT
.	.	TRBJ1-4	TRBV20-1	CSARDQGRNEKLFF	TGCAGTGCTAGAGATCAGGGCCGTAATGAAAAACTGTTTTTT
.	TRBD2	TRBJ2-7	TRBV2	CASSERQAGVYEQYF	TGTGCTAGCAGTGAAAGGCAAGCGGGAGTATACGAGCAGTACTTC
few	TRBD2	TRBJ2-1	TRBV4-1	CASSQASGAYNEQFF	TGCGCCAGCAGCCAAGCCAGCGGGGCCTACAATGAGCAGTTCTTC
few	.	TRBJ1-4	TRBV20-1	CSAYRDTDEKLFF	TGCAGTGCTTACCGGGACACGGATGAAAAACTGTTTTTT
many	.	TRBJ2-5	TRBV29-1	CSVRSVQETQYF	TGCAGCGTTAGGTCAGTCCAAGAGACCCAGTACTTC
once	TRBD2	TRBJ2-2	TRBV5-1	CASSRGLAGRNTGELFF	TGCGCCAGCAGCCGTGGACTAGCGGGGAGGAACACCGGGGAGCTGTTTTTT
.	.	TRBJ2-3	TRBV12-5	CASGYSASYTDTQYF	TGTGCTAGTGGATACAGCGCAAGCTACACAGATACGCAGTATTTT
.	TRBD1	TRBJ2-3	TRBV20-1	CSAKGIGQGTDTQYF	TGCAGTGCTAAGGGTATCGGACAGGGCACAGATACGCAGTATTTT
few	.	TRBJ2-2	TRBV29-1	CSAGPRGSNGELFF	TGCAGCGCCGGTCCTCGGGGCTCCAACGGGGAGCTGTTTTTT
.	.	TRBJ2-3	TRBV5-1	CATGTGNTDTQYF	TGCGCCACCGGGACGGGTAATACAGATACGCAGTATTTT
.	.	TRBJ2-5	TRBV11-2	CASSLDRWQGQETQYF	TGTGCCAGCAGCTTAGATCGTTGGCAGGGGCAAGAGACCCAGTACTTC
.	.	TRBJ2-3	TRBV10-3	CAISDKDTQYF	TGTGCCATCAGTGACAAAGATACGCAGTATTTT
many	.	TRBJ1-6	TRBV7-3	CASSKDRSSPLHF	TGTGCCAGCAGCAAGGACAGAAGTTCACCCCTCCACTTT
.	.	TRBJ1-2	TRBV7-9	CASSLGGVANNYGYTF	TGTGCCAGCAGCTTGGGTGGAGTTGCTAATAACTATGGCTACACCTTC
.	TRBD2	TRBJ2-1	TRBV2	CASSEDTGLGGNEQFF	TGTGCCAGCAGTGAGGACACCGGACTAGGCGGCAATGAGCAGTTCTTC
many	.	TRBJ2-5	TRBV28	CASSLGFQGKTQYF	TGTGCCAGCAGTTTGGGCTTCCAGGGAAAGACCCAGTACTTC